The sequence of this T cell receptor (beta chain) was determined in a study of blood T cell repertoires in COVID-19. As for the study in general: Researchers got acute and convalescent COVID-19 samples from the United States, Italy and Spain. T cells, B-cell-depleted T cells, or PBMCs provided the cDNA or gDNA that served as material.

Authors' processing steps: Reference gene primer amplification in the assay estimated nucleated cell counts. Here immunoSEQ multiplex PCR was the method, and the copy in TCRdb shows in-frame clones only, minus some. V and J calls and clone size come straight from that table; D and trimming were deduced from the DNA. This table holds about 250,000 clones, just under 85% found once. The CDR3 runs 18 residues. From germline, CDR1 is MNHNY and CDR2 SVGAGI (reference sequence). Trimming cost V 5 bases and J 0 bases, with 20 bases left between them. Sequenced material: peripheral blood. This clonotype originated in a man in his fifties or sixties with acute or convalescent COVID-19. This chain joins TRBV6-6 and TRBJ1-3, with D tentatively TRBD1 (6 bases). CDR3 DNA sequence: TGTGCCAGCAGTCCCCGACCGACAGGACCTTTCTCTGGAAACACCATATATTTT. Protein: CASSPRPTGPFSGNTIYF.